The present entry profiles one TCR beta chain with its context. Its antigen is as yet unknown. TCRdb redid the calling of the RT-PCR reads with MiXCR, one entry per CDR3 protein. The repertoire holds about 520,000 distinct CDR3 sequences, roughly 23% seen once, with approximately 2% in the top ten. These data come from a study of response to subunit inactivated influenza vaccine. Study-level results: Every seasonal influenza vaccination brings in few new T cells, the authors suggested.

V shed 7 bases and J shed 4 bases, with 15 bases lying between them. Germline V CDR1 and CDR2: MNHEY, SVGEGT. The CDR3 has 14 residues. Specimen: CD4+ T cells sorted from PBMCs, collected about 5 days after vaccination. The V and J genes are TRBV6-2 or TRBV6-3 and TRBJ2-3; a weak D match, TRBD2 (6 bases). The sequence was collected from a man in his fifties or sixties who received an inactivated influenza vaccine. The CDR3 is CASIPRLDADTQYF. Here the CDR3 DNA reads TGTGCCAGCATTCCCCGACTAGACGCAGATACGCAGTATTTT.